The present TCR beta chain was sequenced within a study of cytomegalovirus exposure and HLA in healthy donors. Study context: Early released data comprised about 84 million unique TCRs from HLA-typed donors. Study-wide points: As a later analysis showed, a missense DCLRE1C variant was linked to trimming of TCR beta V- and J-genes. The records held CMV serostatus as the only immune exposure information.

Of note for this clone: The target antigen is unknown.

Amplification used 60 Vbeta primers and 13 Jbeta primers. Generated by immunoSEQ multiplex PCR, the TCRdb table keeps only in-frame clones and is missing some. The sample holds about 110,000 clones; over 70% are singletons and the top ten take roughly 2.9%. J lost 2 bases, V lost 3 bases, and 6 bases had no gene match. CDR3 length equals 15 residues. Germline CDR1 is MDHEN and CDR2 is SYDVKM. Sequencing was performed on PBMCs. The sequence came from a male donor in good health and CMV-seropositive. The gene calls are TRBV28 and TRBJ2-7; 8 bases match TRBD2. The CDR3 DNA is TGTGCCAGCAGTTTTTTGGCGGGAGGCACCTACGAGCAGTACTTC. Translating it yields CASSFLAGGTYEQYF.